This T cell receptor beta chain appears in the sequencing data of a study of cytomegalovirus exposure and HLA in healthy donors. Overall study context: Genotyping showed less than 85% of 398 donors falling in the Caucasian-associated ancestry cluster.

As regards this clone: Its antigen is undetermined.

In the PCR, 60 Vbeta and 13 Jbeta primers were used. As originally analysed: Around 9.9 million shared chains were among the roughly 78 million unique TCR beta chains that a later analysis counted. The assay was immunoSEQ multiplex PCR, and TCRdb's table has in-frame clones only and misses some. The V and J calls and clone size are taken from that table; D and trimming were inferred from the DNA. The data show approximately 60,000 clones, and the top ten clones hold roughly 4.8%. Germline values: CDR1 GTSNPN, CDR2 SVGIG (reference sequence). This CDR3 spans 14 amino acids. V gave up 0 bases and J gave up 6 bases, with 12 bases separating them. Study conclusions and caveats: As a later analysis revealed, the rate of TCR association differed by HLA locus, with DRB1 most and HLA-C fewest. Trimming of TCR beta V- and J-genes showed a link, identified in a later analysis, to a missense DCLRE1C variant.

The sample taken for sequencing was PBMCs. This sequence joins TRBV30 and TRBJ1-5; D gene unclear. This TCR was sampled from a man younger than 45 in good health and CMV-seropositive. CDR3 in DNA: TGTGCCTGGAGTGTACAGTCGCTTAGTCAGCCCCAGCATTTT. Its translation is CAWSVQSLSQPQHF.